The T cell receptor (beta chain) described here comes from a study of T cells in Graves' hyperthyroidism and ophthalmopathy. This clonotype came up a few times. J gave up 1 base and V 5 bases, and 10 bases lay outside the gene matches. Germline V lookup: CDR1 MNHEY, CDR2 SVGEGT. CDR3 length equals 18 residues. What was amplified from RNA transcripts were TCR beta CDR3 regions. First-round RT-PCR targeting the TCR CDR3 was performed with the HTBI primer set. Via MiXCR, TCRdb re-called the multiplex PCR reads, giving one row per CDR3 protein. The data contain some 620,000 distinct CDR3 sequences, roughly 17% of them seen just once; the ten biggest clones take up approximately 3.9%.

The sequence came from a woman in her thirties with Graves' hyperthyroidism. Sequenced input: blood. The chain carries TRBV6-2 or TRBV6-3 and TRBJ2-1, with 11 bases identical to TRBD2. The CDR3 loop is CASSPGTSGAFSYNEQFF. CDR3 sequence (DNA): TGTGCCAGCAGTCCCGGGACTAGCGGAGCCTTTTCCTACAATGAGCAGTTCTTC.